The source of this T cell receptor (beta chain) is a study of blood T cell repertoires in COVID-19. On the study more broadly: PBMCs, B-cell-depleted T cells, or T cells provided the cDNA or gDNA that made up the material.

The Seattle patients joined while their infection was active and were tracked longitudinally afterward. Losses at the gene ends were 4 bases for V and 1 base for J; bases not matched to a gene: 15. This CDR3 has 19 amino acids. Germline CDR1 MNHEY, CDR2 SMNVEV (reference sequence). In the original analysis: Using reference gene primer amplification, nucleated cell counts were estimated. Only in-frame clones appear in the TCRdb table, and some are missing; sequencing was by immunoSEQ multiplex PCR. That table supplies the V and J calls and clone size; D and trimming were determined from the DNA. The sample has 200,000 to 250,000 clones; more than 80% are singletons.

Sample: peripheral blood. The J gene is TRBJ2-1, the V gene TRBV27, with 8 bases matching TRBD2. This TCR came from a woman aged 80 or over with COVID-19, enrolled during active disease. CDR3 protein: CASSSEAGDHRWSYNEQFF. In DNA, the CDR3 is TGTGCCAGCAGTTCCGAAGCGGGAGATCATCGCTGGTCCTACAATGAGCAGTTCTTC.